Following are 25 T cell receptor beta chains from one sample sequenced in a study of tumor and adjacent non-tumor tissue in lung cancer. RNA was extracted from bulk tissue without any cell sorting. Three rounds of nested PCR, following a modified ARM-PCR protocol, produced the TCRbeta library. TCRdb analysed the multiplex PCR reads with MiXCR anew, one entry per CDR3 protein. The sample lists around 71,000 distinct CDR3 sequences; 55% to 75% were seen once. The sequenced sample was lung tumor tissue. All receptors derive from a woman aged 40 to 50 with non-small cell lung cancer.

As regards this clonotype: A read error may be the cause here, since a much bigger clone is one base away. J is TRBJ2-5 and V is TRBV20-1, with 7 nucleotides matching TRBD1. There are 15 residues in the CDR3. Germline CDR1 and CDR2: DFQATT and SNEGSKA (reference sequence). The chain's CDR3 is CRARDYGTAKETQYF. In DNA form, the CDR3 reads TGCAGAGCTAGAGATTACGGGACAGCCAAAGAGACCCAGTACTTC.

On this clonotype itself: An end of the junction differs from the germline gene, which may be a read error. This CDR3 reads CTISLSPLINQPQHF. The CDR3 DNA sequence: TGTACCATCAGCTTGTCTCCATTAATCAATCAGCCTCAGCATTTT. The chain carries TRBV5-5 and TRBJ1-5, with no clear D. Germline V CDR1 and CDR2: SGHKS, YYEKEE (reference sequence). The CDR3 has 15 residues.

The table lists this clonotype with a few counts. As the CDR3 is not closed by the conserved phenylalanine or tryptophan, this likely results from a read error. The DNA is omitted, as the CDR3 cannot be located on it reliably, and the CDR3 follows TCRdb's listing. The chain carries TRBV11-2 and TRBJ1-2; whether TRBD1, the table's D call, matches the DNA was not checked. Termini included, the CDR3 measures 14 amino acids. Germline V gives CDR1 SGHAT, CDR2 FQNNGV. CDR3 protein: CASSLGTGNYGYTS.

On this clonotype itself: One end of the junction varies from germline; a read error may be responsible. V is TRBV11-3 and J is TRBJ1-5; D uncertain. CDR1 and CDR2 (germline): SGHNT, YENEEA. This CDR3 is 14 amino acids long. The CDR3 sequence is CANSFTHGGQAQHF. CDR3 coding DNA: TGTGCCAACAGTTTTACACATGGTGGTCAGGCCCAGCATTTT. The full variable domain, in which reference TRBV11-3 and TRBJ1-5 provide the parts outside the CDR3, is EAGVVQSPRYKIIEKKQPVAFWCNPISGHNTLYWYLQNLGQGPELLIRYENEEAVDDSQLPKDRFSAERLKGVDSTLKIQPAELGDSAVYLCANSFTHGGQAQHFGDGTRLSIL.

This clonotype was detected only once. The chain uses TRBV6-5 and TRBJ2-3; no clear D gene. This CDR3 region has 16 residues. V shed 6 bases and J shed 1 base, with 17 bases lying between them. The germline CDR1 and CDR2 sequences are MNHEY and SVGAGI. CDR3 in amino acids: CASSQTWRIRTDTQYF. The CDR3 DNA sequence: TGTGCCAGCAGCCAGACATGGAGAATTCGCACAGATACGCAGTATTTT.

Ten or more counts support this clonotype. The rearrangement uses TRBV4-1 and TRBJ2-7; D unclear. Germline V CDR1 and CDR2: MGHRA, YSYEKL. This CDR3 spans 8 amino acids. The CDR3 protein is CLTYEQYF. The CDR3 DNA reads TGCCTAACCTACGAGCAGTACTTC.

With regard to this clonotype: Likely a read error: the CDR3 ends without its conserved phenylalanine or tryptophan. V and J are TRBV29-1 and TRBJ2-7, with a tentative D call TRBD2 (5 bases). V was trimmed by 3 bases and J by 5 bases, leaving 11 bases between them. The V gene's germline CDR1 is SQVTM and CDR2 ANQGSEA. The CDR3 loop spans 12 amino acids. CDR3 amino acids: CSVDDGVDEQYL. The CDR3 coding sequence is TGCAGCGTTGATGACGGGGTGGACGAGCAGTACTTA.

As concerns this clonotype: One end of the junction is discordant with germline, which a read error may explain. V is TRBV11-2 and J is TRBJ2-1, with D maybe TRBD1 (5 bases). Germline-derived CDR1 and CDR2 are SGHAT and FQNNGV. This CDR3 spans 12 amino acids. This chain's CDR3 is CASSLTRARQLF. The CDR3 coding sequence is TGTGCAAGCAGCTTAACCAGGGCTCGGCAGCTCTTC.

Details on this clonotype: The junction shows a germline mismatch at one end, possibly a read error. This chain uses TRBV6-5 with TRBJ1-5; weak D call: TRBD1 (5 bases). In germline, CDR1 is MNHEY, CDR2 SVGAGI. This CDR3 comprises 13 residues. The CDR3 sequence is CASKSRGNQLQHF. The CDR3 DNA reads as TGTGCCAGCAAGTCAAGGGGCAATCAGCTCCAGCATTTT.

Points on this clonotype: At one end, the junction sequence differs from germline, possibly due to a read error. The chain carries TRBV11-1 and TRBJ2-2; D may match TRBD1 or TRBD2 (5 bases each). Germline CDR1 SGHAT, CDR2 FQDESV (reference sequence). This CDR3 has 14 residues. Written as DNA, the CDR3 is TGTACCAGCAGCCGGGACGGGTACACCGAGGAGCTGTTTTTT. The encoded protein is CTSSRDGYTEELFF.

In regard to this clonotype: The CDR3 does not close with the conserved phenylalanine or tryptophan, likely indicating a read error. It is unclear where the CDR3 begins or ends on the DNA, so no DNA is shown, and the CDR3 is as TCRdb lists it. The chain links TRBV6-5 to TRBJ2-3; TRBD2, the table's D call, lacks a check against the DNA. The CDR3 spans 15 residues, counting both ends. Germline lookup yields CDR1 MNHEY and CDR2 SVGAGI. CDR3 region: CANSTSASSLGHLYL.

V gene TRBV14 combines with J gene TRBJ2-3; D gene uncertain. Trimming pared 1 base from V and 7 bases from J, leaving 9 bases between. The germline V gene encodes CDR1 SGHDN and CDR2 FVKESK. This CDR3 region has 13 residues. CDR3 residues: CASSQGLTNTQYF. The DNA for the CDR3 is TGTGCCAGCAGCCAAGGTCTTACAAATACGCAGTATTTT.

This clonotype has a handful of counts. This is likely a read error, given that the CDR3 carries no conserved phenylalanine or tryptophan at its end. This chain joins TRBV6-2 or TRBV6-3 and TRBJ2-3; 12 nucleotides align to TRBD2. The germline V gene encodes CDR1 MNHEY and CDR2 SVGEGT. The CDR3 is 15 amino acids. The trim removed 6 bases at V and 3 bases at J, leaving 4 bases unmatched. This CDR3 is CASSPTSGSTDTQYL. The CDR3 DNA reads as TGTGCCAGCAGCCCGACTAGCGGGAGTACAGATACGCAGTATTTG.

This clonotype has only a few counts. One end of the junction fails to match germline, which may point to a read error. The CDR3 nucleotides read TGTGCCAGCAGCTTGAACGATGGGAATGGACGAAGCAATCGGCCCCAGCATTTT. This codes for CASSLNDGNGRSNRPQHF. The J gene is TRBJ1-5, the V gene TRBV11-1; the D is unclear. The germline V gene encodes CDR1 SGHAT and CDR2 FQDESV (reference sequence). The CDR3 is 18 residues long.

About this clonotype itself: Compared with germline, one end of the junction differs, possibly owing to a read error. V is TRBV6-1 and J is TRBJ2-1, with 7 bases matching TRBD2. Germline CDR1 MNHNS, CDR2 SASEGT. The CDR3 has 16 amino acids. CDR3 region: CASNDLWAGAFGEQFF. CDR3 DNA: TGTGCCAGCAATGACCTCTGGGCGGGAGCTTTCGGTGAGCAATTCTTC.

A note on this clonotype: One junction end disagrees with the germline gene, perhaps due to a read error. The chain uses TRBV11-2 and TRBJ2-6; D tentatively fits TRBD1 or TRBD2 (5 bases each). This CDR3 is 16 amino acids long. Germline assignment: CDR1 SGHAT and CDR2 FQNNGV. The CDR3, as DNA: TGTGCCAGTAGCTGGTCAGACCTCTCTGGGACCAACATCCTGACTTTC. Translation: CASSWSDLSGTNILTF. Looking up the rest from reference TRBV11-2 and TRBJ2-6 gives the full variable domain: EAGVAQSPRYKIIEKRQSVAFWCNPISGHATLYWYQQILGQGPKLLIQFQNNGVVDDSQLPKDRFSAERLKGVDSTLKIQPAKLEDSAVYLCASSWSDLSGTNILTFGAGSRLTVL.

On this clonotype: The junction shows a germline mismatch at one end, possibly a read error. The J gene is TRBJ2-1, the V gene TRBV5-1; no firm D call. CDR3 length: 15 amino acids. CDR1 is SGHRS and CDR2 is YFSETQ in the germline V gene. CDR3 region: CASRSGSYYYNEQFF. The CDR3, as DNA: TGCGCCAGCAGGTCCGGGTCTTACTACTACAATGAACAGTTCTTC.

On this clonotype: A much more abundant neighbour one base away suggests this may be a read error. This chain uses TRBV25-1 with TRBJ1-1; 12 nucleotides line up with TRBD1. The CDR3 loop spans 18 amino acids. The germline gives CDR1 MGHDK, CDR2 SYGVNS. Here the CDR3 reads CDSSPSWDRGQLNTEAFF. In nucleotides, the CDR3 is TGTGACAGCAGTCCTTCTTGGGACAGGGGGCAATTGAACACTGAAGCTTTCTTT. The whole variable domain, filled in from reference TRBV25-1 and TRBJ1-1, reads EADIYQTPRYLVIGTGKKITLECSQTMGHDKMYWYQQDPGMELHLIHYSYGVNSTEKGDLSSESTVSRIRTEHFPLTLESARPSHTSQYLCDSSPSWDRGQLNTEAFFGQGTRLTVV.

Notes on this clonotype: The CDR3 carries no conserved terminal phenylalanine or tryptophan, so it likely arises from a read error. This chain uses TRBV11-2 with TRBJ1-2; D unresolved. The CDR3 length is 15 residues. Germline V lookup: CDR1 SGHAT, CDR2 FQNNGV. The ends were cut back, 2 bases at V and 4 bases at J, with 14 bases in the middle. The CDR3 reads CASSLPSAGTYGYTI. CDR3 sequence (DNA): TGTGCCAGCAGCTTACCTTCCGCAGGAACCTATGGCTACACCATC.

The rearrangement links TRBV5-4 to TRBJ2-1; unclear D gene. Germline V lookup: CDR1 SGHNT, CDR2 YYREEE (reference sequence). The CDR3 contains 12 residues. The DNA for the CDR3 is TGTATCAGCCCGGAGCTAGGCAATGAGCAGTTCTTC. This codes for CISPELGNEQFF.

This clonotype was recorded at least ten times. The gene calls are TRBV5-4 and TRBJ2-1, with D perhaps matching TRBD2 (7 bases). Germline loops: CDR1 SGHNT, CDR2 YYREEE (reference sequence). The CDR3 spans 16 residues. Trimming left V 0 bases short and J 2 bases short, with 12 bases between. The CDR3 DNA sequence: TGTGCCAGCAGCTTGGGCGGCGGGGGCGCCTACAATGAGCAGTTCTTC. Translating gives CASSLGGGGAYNEQFF.

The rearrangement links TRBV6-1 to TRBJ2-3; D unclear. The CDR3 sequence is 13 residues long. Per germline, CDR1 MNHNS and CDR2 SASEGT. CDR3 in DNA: TGTGTCTGTGGGTCAGGAAGGACAGATACGCAGTATTTT. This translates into CVCGSGRTDTQYF.

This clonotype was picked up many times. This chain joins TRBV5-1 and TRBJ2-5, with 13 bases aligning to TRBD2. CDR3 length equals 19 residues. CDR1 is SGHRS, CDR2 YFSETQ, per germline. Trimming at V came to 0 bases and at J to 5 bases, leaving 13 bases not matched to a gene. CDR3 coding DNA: TGCGCCAGCAGCTTGGAAGGACTAGCGGGAGAAGGGGTACAGGAGACCCAGTACTTC. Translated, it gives CASSLEGLAGEGVQETQYF.

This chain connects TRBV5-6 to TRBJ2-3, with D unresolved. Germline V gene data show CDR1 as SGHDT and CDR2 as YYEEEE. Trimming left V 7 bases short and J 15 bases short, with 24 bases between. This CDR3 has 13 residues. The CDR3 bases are TGTGCCAGCGGCTGGGTCCGGAGTTATACGCGTTATTTT. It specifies CASGWVRSYTRYF.

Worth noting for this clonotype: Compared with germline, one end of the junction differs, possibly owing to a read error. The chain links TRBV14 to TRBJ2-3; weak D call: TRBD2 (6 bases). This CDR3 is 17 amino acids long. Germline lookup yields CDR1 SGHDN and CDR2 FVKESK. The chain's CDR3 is CASSQDAGIEGTDMQYF. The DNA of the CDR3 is TGTGCCAGCAGCCAAGATGCGGGAATTGAAGGCACAGATATGCAGTATTTT.